The clone carrying this TCR beta chain was found many times. Its antigen is currently unknown. Per the germline V gene, CDR1 is MNHNS and CDR2 is SASEGT. The CDR3 extends over 15 amino acids. Trimming shortened V by 11 bases and J by 5 bases, and 23 bases separated the two germline ends. TCRdb re-clonotyped the PCR reads via MiXCR. The sample has fewer than 25,000 clones; roughly 21% are singletons. No treatment of any kind had been given to any patient before thyroid surgery. This entry belongs to a study of metastatic and nonmetastatic thyroid tumors. Overall study results and limits: Reported TCR beta diversity, measured in blood and tumor, was significantly higher for malignant thyroid tumors than for benign nodules.

V usage is TRBV6-1 and J usage is TRBJ2-3; D perhaps matches TRBD2 (5 bases). Specimen: blood. The source is a male donor with papillary thyroid cancer or a benign thyroid nodule (not recorded which). Some clones in this sample may be carry-over from other donors' samples. The CDR3 sequence is CAGGEVAGRGDTQYF. As DNA, the CDR3 is TGTGCCGGCGGTGAAGTGGCAGGCCGGGGAGATACGCAGTATTTT.